This entry concerns a single T cell receptor (beta chain). This CDR3 region has 14 residues. Trimming took off 4 bases at V and 3 bases at J, with 11 bases between the two ends. CDR1 SGDLS and CDR2 YYNGEE come from the germline V gene. This sample was taken from a study of shared clonotypes between healthy human individuals. Into CD45RA+ naive and CD45RA-negative memory subsets, the CD4+ cells were split. The assay was immunoSEQ multiplex PCR, and TCRdb's table has in-frame clones only and misses some. The sample contains a few million clones, approximately 94% of which appear only once. The chain couples TRBV9 to TRBJ1-5; TRBD1 might be the D (5 bases). This receptor was taken from a man aged 18 to 30 in good health. The sequencing input was naive CD4+ T cells sorted from blood. Subset meaning: CD45RA+ positively selected. As DNA, the CDR3 is TGTGCCAGCAGCCCCCGGGGGGACAATCAGCCCCAGCATTTT. It translates to CASSPRGDNQPQHF.